The rows below give T cell receptor beta chains drawn from one sample of a study of T cell responses to AZD1222 COVID-19 vaccine. TCRdb keeps only in-frame clones here, not all; method: immunoSEQ multiplex PCR. The sample has 130,000 or so clones; roughly 91% are singletons. Here the sequenced sample was peripheral blood, taken on day 0 of MenACWY control vaccination. These receptors originate from an adult in good health. Both conserved end residues are part of each CDR3. Where a row states a size, it is once, few, many or the class of an expanded clone; other rows omit it.

j_call clone_size v_call cdr3_aa
TRBJ1-1 - TRBV6-5 CASSYSRGRLNTEAFF
TRBJ2-7 - TRBV7-9 CARASRDSYEQYF
TRBJ2-1 - TRBV18 CASSPSRLAGGNNEQFF
TRBJ1-5 many TRBV2 CASSERRGRQPQHF
TRBJ1-6 - TRBV2 CASSEAKGGVSPLHF
TRBJ1-4 - TRBV27 CASSSLGGGNEKLFF
TRBJ1-2 - TRBV3-1/TRBV3-2 CASSQDRTGMYGYTF
TRBJ2-3 - TRBV5-6 CASSLSAGATDTQYF
TRBJ2-7 - TRBV6-5 CASKGFYEQYF
TRBJ2-1 - TRBV19 CASSMTSGSMVYNEQFF
TRBJ1-6 - TRBV10-3 CAISETEYNSPLHF
TRBJ1-1 - TRBV7-2 CASSPRGGGDMNTEAFF
TRBJ2-2 - TRBV15 CATSTLLGTGELFF
TRBJ2-7 few TRBV4-2 CASSQDAGQGPLEQYF
TRBJ2-1 - TRBV6-5 CASSRDHRYNEQFF
TRBJ1-4 - TRBV2 CASSERGITNEKLFF
TRBJ2-2 - TRBV7-9 CASSFPAGGPSGELFF
TRBJ1-3 - TRBV6-5 CASSSANRAGNTIYF
TRBJ2-1 - TRBV6-5 CASSRQGPAFNEQFF
TRBJ1-1 - TRBV11-3 CASSLEKQSCQNTEAFF
TRBJ2-7 - TRBV5-4 CASSLGASGNAYEQYF
TRBJ2-7 - TRBV6-1 CASSEAPGKYYEQYF
TRBJ2-4 - TRBV19 CASSQLSGRGDIQYF
TRBJ1-4 - TRBV7-9 CASSLANIGEKLFF
TRBJ2-2 - TRBV27 CASSFGRSNTGELFF
TRBJ1-2 once TRBV5-6 CASTKLPGAPRGYTF
TRBJ1-6 - TRBV7-9 CASSPPAGEGTPLHF
TRBJ2-4 - TRBV2 CASRRTGGETKNIQYF
TRBJ2-1 - TRBV12-3/TRBV12-4 CASAAYNEQFF
TRBJ2-7 many TRBV10-3 CAISASGAPYEQYF
TRBJ2-2 - TRBV9 CASSVEEQQLNTGELFF
TRBJ2-2 - TRBV11-1 CASRQKGLESPGELFF
TRBJ2-1 - TRBV11-2 CASSLGGSGGWDEQFF
TRBJ2-5 - TRBV5-1 CASSFAGTPQETQYF
TRBJ2-5 - TRBV2 CASSGRASTGQETQYF
TRBJ2-2 - TRBV7-3 CASSRHLRGNTGELFF
TRBJ2-1 - TRBV7-9 CASSLVVGVEQFF
TRBJ2-1 - TRBV19 CASSIAHSGNEQFF
TRBJ2-3 - TRBV2 CASRSGTGVSDTQYF
TRBJ2-1 - TRBV6-2/TRBV6-3 CASSSPSSLAVVNEQFF
TRBJ1-2 - TRBV5-5 CASSLPGGHYGYTF
TRBJ2-5 once TRBV12-1 CASSPNRLAGGYQETQYF
TRBJ1-4 - TRBV24-1 CATSDSTEVNEKLFF
TRBJ1-2 - TRBV5-8 CASSLQGGFDGYTF
TRBJ2-1 - TRBV2 CASSPGTESYNEQFF
TRBJ2-7 once TRBV3-1/TRBV3-2 CASSQAYEQYF
TRBJ1-2 few TRBV7-6 CASSHRGYYGYTF
TRBJ2-1 - TRBV9 CASSVDGQLNEQFF
TRBJ2-1 - TRBV19 CASTSSSGGSYNEQFF
TRBJ2-5 - TRBV5-1 CASSSTSSETQYF
TRBJ2-7 - TRBV11-3 CASSPGGGAYEQYF
TRBJ1-1 - TRBV6-5 CASGAGDDDTEAFF
TRBJ1-3 - TRBV2 CASRRGTTGNTIYF
TRBJ2-3 - TRBV3-1/TRBV3-2 CASSRGGWTDTQYF
TRBJ2-7 - TRBV19 CASSPSRGLAQNSYEQYF
TRBJ2-5 - TRBV9 CASARTGEETQYF
TRBJ1-5 - TRBV6-1 CASSEEVQPQHF
TRBJ2-5 - TRBV7-2 CASSLALIAGLGETQYF
TRBJ1-3 - TRBV2 CASSEAVFGNTIYF